Following are 25 T cell receptor beta chains from one sample sequenced in a study of cytomegalovirus exposure and HLA in healthy donors. PCR employed 60 Vbeta and 13 Jbeta primers. TCRdb's table, derived via immunoSEQ multiplex PCR, lists solely in-frame clones and lacks some. The sample consists of under 95,000 clones, less than 8% of them appearing once. Material: PBMCs. These TCRs come from a man aged 45 to 65 in good health and CMV-seronegative.

This clone was detected a few times. The chain recombines TRBV7-9 with TRBJ1-2; 8 bases agree with TRBD1. The germline gives CDR1 SEHNR, CDR2 FQNEAQ (reference sequence). There are 17 residues in the CDR3. V lost 4 bases, J lost 6 bases, and 16 bases stayed unmatched. CDR3 in amino acids: CASSSHVGFDRGDGYTF. In DNA, the CDR3 is TGTGCCAGCAGCTCGCACGTAGGGTTCGACAGGGGAGATGGCTACACCTTC. Variable domain in full (rest from reference TRBV7-9 and TRBJ1-2): DTGVSQNPRHKITKRGQNVTFRCDPISEHNRLYWYRQTLGQGPEFLTYFQNEAQLEKSRLLSDRFSAERPKGSFSTLEIQRTEQGDSAMYLCASSSHVGFDRGDGYTFGSGTRLTVV.

This clone has more than one count but fewer than ten. This chain uses TRBV9 with TRBJ1-2; D call uncertain. Trimming removed 0 bases at V and 8 bases at J, with 8 bases between. Germline V gene sequence: CDR1 SGDLS, CDR2 YYNGEE. This CDR3 is built from 12 residues. The CDR3 here is CASSVGVNGYTF. In DNA, the CDR3 is TGTGCCAGCAGCGTAGGCGTTAACGGCTACACCTTC. The whole variable domain, remainder taken from reference TRBV9 and TRBJ1-2, is DSGVTQTPKHLITATGQRVTLRCSPRSGDLSVYWYQQSLDQGLQFLIQYYNGEERAKGNILERFSAQQFPDLHSELNLSSLELGDSALYFCASSVGVNGYTFGSGTRLTVV.

This clone was found a few times. The rearrangement joins TRBV28 to TRBJ1-5; the match to TRBD1 covers 9 bases. The CDR3 is 16 amino acids. The ends lost 0 bases at V and 4 bases at J; junction bases unmatched: 4. Per germline, CDR1 MDHEN and CDR2 SYDVKM. The CDR3 is CASSLWIGQGNQPQHF. CDR3 DNA sequence: TGTGCCAGCAGTTTATGGATCGGACAGGGGAATCAGCCCCAGCATTTT. Drawing the rest from reference TRBV28 and TRBJ1-5, the complete variable domain is DVKVTQSSRYLVKRTGEKVFLECVQDMDHENMFWYRQDPGLGLRLIYFSYDVKMKEKGDIPEGYSVSREKKERFSLILESASTNQTSMYLCASSLWIGQGNQPQHFGDGTRLSIL.

The V call is TRBV28, the J call TRBJ2-7; tentative D call: TRBD1 (6 bases). CDR3 length equals 16 residues. Looked up from germline, CDR1 is MDHEN and CDR2 is SYDVKM. V lost 6 bases, J lost 4 bases, and 22 bases lay in between. CDR3 bases: TGTGCCAGCAGGGTACAGGGCTCTGTGGGTGTGTACGAGCAGTACTTC. Amino acid sequence: CASRVQGSVGVYEQYF.

The chain employs TRBV5-1 and TRBJ1-1, with D perhaps matching TRBD1 (5 bases). Trimming removed 4 bases from V and 6 bases from J, with 10 bases in between. Germline CDR1 and CDR2: SGHRS and YFSETQ. This CDR3 is built from 12 residues. CDR3 residues: CASSAGGAEAFF. The CDR3 coding sequence is TGCGCCAGCAGCGCGGGGGGAGCTGAAGCTTTCTTT. Supplemented by reference TRBV5-1 and TRBJ1-1, the full variable domain reads KAGVTQTPRYLIKTRGQQVTLSCSPISGHRSVSWYQQTPGQGLQFLFEYFSETQRNKGNFPGRFSGRQFSNSRSEMNVSTLELGDSALYLCASSAGGAEAFFGQGTRLTVV.

The rearrangement links TRBV6-5 to TRBJ1-2; TRBD1 agrees at 9 bases. Looked up from germline, CDR1 is MNHEY and CDR2 is SVGAGI. V gave up 6 bases and J gave up 1 base; unmatched junction bases: 3. This CDR3 has 14 residues. CDR3 residues: CASRETGGNYGYTF. In DNA form, the CDR3 reads TGTGCCAGCAGGGAGACAGGGGGTAACTATGGCTACACCTTC.

The sample holds a few counts of this clone. V usage is TRBV28 and J usage is TRBJ2-1; 12 bases match TRBD1. V lost 6 bases and J lost 7; bases outside the gene matches: 4. The germline V gene encodes CDR1 MDHEN and CDR2 SYDVKM. This CDR3 contains 14 residues. The CDR3 sequence: CASRGQGAWNEQFF. The CDR3 DNA is TGTGCCAGCAGGGGACAGGGGGCATGGAATGAGCAGTTCTTC.

This clone was seen a handful of times. The chain is built from TRBV29-1 and TRBJ2-1; no clear D. This CDR3 region has 13 residues. Deletions cut 5 bases from V and 1 base from J, with 9 bases between. Germline assignment: CDR1 SQVTM and CDR2 ANQGSEA. DNA for the CDR3: TGCAGCGTTTCAACAGATTCCTACAATGAGCAGTTCTTC. This encodes CSVSTDSYNEQFF.

This clone was seen more than once but under ten times. The chain joins TRBV5-1 to TRBJ2-7; 10 bases are shared with TRBD2. Germline-derived CDR1 and CDR2 are SGHRS and YFSETQ. The CDR3 runs 15 residues. V shed 4 bases, J shed 7 bases, and the junction held 11 bases outside the gene matches. The chain's CDR3 is CASSGASGGLGEQYF. CDR3 in DNA: TGCGCCAGCAGCGGAGCTAGCGGGGGTTTGGGGGAGCAGTACTTC.

This clone was observed a few times. The rearrangement uses TRBV7-8 and TRBJ2-2, with unresolved D. Trimming removed 5 bases from V and 6 bases from J, with 22 bases in between. The CDR3 consists of 17 residues. Germline CDR1 reads SGHVS; CDR2 reads FQNEAQ. Written as DNA, the CDR3 is TGTGCCAGCAGCCCGGGTTGGGTTCGGCCCGTGTCCGGGGAGCTGTTTTTT. It is translated as CASSPGWVRPVSGELFF.

The CDR3 nucleotides read TGTGCCAGCAGTTACTCGTACTCCTACGAGCAGTACTTC. Amino acid sequence: CASSYSYSYEQYF. The rearrangement uses TRBV6-5 and TRBJ2-7; D is unresolved. Germline V gene sequence: CDR1 MNHEY, CDR2 SVGAGI. There are 13 residues in the CDR3. V was trimmed by 0 bases and J by 0 bases, leaving 3 bases between them.

The rearrangement uses TRBV10-1 and TRBJ2-1, with D perhaps TRBD2 (6 bases). Trimming left V 3 bases short and J 1 base short, with 25 bases between. The length of the CDR3 is 20 residues. Per germline, CDR1 WNHNN and CDR2 SYGVQD (reference sequence). The CDR3 coding sequence is TGCGCCAGCAGTGACGACCATTGGAGGGGAATTAGTTGGTCCTACAATGAGCAGTTCTTC. This codes for CASSDDHWRGISWSYNEQFF.

In its sample, this clone was seen a few times. This chain connects TRBV29-1 to TRBJ1-1; TRBD1 is a possible D gene (5 bases). V lost 7 bases and J lost 4, with 16 bases in between. CDR1 is SQVTM and CDR2 is ANQGSEA in the germline V gene. CDR3 length: 13 residues. The CDR3 region is CSAPTPGGTEAFF. The CDR3, as DNA: TGCAGCGCCCCGACCCCCGGGGGCACTGAAGCTTTCTTT. Looking up the rest from reference TRBV29-1 and TRBJ1-1 gives the full variable domain: SAVISQKPSRDICQRGTSLTIQCQVDSQVTMMFWYRQQPGQSLTLIATANQGSEATYESGFVIDKFPISRPNLTFSTLTVSNMSPEDSSIYLCSAPTPGGTEAFFGQGTRLTVV.

V gene TRBV19 combines with J gene TRBJ1-5, with 8 bases matching TRBD1. Looked up from germline, CDR1 is LNHDA and CDR2 is SQIVND (reference sequence). The V segment lost 1 base and the J segment 3 bases; nucleotides outside the gene matches: 5. CDR3 length: 16 residues. CDR3 loop: CASSIAWTGNNQPQHF. The CDR3 DNA reads as TGTGCCAGTAGTATAGCTTGGACAGGGAACAATCAGCCCCAGCATTTT. The variable domain in full, with the rest retrieved from reference TRBV19 and TRBJ1-5, is DGGITQSPKYLFRKEGQNVTLSCEQNLNHDAMYWYRQDPGQGLRLIYYSQIVNDFQKGDIAEGYSVSREKKESFPLTVTSAQKNPTAFYLCASSIAWTGNNQPQHFGDGTRLSIL.

As to this clone: The conserved final phenylalanine or tryptophan is absent from the CDR3, which likely points to a read error. The gene calls are TRBV7-3 and TRBJ1-5; 8 bases match TRBD1. Germline CDR1 SGHTA, CDR2 FQGTGA. V gave up 5 bases and J gave up 8 bases; unmatched junction bases: 5. The CDR3 is 13 residues long. In DNA, the CDR3 is TGTGCCAGCAGCGCTAAGACAGGGGAGCCCCAGCATGTT. It codes for CASSAKTGEPQHV.

A few counts support this clone. The V gene is TRBV21-1, the J gene TRBJ2-4; the table's D call, TRBD2, was not checked against the DNA. TRBV21-1 is a pseudogene locus. The CDR3 contains 17 residues. The CDR3 DNA reads as TGTGCCAGCAGCCCAAATAGCGGGGGGAGGGCCAAAAACATTCAGTACTTC. Amino acid sequence: CASSPNSGGRAKNIQYF.

This chain connects TRBV11-1 to TRBJ1-5; no firm D call. Germline CDR1 is SGHAT and CDR2 is FQDESV (reference sequence). Trimming took 1 base from V and 6 from J, leaving 10 bases between them. The CDR3 contains 14 residues. CDR3 sequence reads: CASSLGGPGQPQHF. CDR3 nucleotide sequence: TGTGCCAGCAGCTTAGGAGGGCCCGGTCAGCCCCAGCATTTT. Complete variable domain (other parts from reference TRBV11-1 and TRBJ1-5): EAEVAQSPRYKITEKSQAVAFWCDPISGHATLYWYRQILGQGPELLVQFQDESVVDDSQLPKDRFSAERLKGVDSTLKIQPAELGDSAMYLCASSLGGPGQPQHFGDGTRLSIL.

This clone occurred a few times. The chain employs TRBV30 and TRBJ1-1; 8 bases are shared with TRBD1. The germline V gene has CDR1 GTSNPN and CDR2 SVGIG (reference sequence). CDR3 size: 13 residues. V dropped 7 bases and J dropped 3; count of bases not matched to a gene: 7. As DNA, the CDR3 is TGTGCCTCGACTAACAGGGGGGACACTGAAGCTTTCTTT. Translation gives CASTNRGDTEAFF.

This chain connects TRBV5-6 to TRBJ2-7, with 9 nucleotides matching TRBD1. Per the germline V gene, CDR1 is SGHDT and CDR2 is YYEEEE. CDR3 length: 16 residues. With 4 bases clipped from V and 6 bases from J, the junction kept 14 bases outside the gene matches. CDR3 DNA sequence: TGTGCCAGCAGCCATCGCTTACAGGGGGCTCACGTCGAGCAGTACTTC. Translated, it gives CASSHRLQGAHVEQYF.

The table lists this clone with a few counts. The V gene is TRBV4-1, the J gene TRBJ1-3; D possibly corresponds to TRBD1 (5 bases). CDR3 length: 14 residues. CDR1 and CDR2 from the germline V gene are MGHRA and YSYEKL. Trimming took off 2 bases at V and 3 bases at J, with 8 bases between the two ends. Written as DNA, the CDR3 is TGCGCCAGCAGCCAACAACAGGTTGGAAACACCATATATTTT. It is translated as CASSQQQVGNTIYF.

The rearrangement uses TRBV7-8 and TRBJ2-7; TRBD2 matches 7 bases. Germline lookup yields CDR1 SGHVS and CDR2 FQNEAQ. V gave up 0 bases and J gave up 6 bases; unmatched junction bases: 8. The CDR3 is 15 amino acids. The CDR3 DNA sequence: TGTGCCAGCAGCTTAGCGCGGGGAGGGTTTCTCGAGCAGTACTTC. As protein: CASSLARGGFLEQYF.

This clone was counted between two and nine times. The chain joins TRBV28 to TRBJ2-1; D gene uncertain. The CDR3 is 15 residues long. The V gene lost 7 bases and the J gene lost 1 base, with 14 bases spanning the gap. In germline, CDR1 is MDHEN, CDR2 SYDVKM. The CDR3 region is CASTETRPSYNEQFF. CDR3 bases: TGTGCCAGCACCGAGACTCGCCCTTCCTACAATGAGCAGTTCTTC.

The chain joins TRBV21-1 to TRBJ1-1; the table's D call, TRBD1, has no DNA check behind it. TRBV21-1 is deemed a pseudogene. The CDR3 has 14 amino acids. The CDR3 region has the DNA TGTGCCAGCAGCAAGTGGACAGGGTGGTGGAGGGCTTTCTTT. This sequence encodes CASSKWTGWWRAFF.

Here the CDR3 reads CASMKDTGDTEAFF. For the CDR3, the DNA is TGTGCCAGCATGAAAGACACAGGAGATACTGAAGCTTTCTTT. The V call is TRBV2, the J call TRBJ1-1; tentative D call: TRBD1 (5 bases). The V and J ends lost 7 bases and 5 bases respectively, with 17 bases between them. The germline CDR1 and CDR2 sequences are SNHLY and FYNNEI. The CDR3 covers 14 residues.

The gene calls are TRBV28 and TRBJ2-1; D unresolved. The CDR3 sequence is 14 residues long. Trimming took off 10 bases at V and 3 bases at J, with 16 bases between the two ends. Per germline, CDR1 MDHEN and CDR2 SYDVKM. In DNA form, the CDR3 reads TGTGCCACCCCACCCCCCGGTAACTACAATGAGCAGTTCTTC. It encodes CATPPPGNYNEQFF.